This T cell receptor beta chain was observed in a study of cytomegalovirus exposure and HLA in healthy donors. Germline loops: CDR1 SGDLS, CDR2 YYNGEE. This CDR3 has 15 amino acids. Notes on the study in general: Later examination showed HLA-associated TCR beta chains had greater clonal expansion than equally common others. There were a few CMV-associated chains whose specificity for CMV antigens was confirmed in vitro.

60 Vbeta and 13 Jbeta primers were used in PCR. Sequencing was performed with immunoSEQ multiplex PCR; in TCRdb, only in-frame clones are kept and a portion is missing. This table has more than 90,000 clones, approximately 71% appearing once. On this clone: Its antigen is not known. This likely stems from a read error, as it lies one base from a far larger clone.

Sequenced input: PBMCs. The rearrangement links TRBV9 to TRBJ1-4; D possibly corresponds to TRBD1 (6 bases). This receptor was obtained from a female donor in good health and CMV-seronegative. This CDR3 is CVSSVEGTSNEKLFF. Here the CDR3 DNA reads TGTGTCAGCAGCGTAGAAGGGACATCTAATGAAAAACTGTTTTTT.